This T cell receptor beta chain was recovered during a study of blood T cell repertoires in COVID-19. Overall study context: Specimens from acute and convalescent COVID-19 originated in the United States, Italy and Spain. The cDNA or gDNA used as material had been derived from T cells, B-cell-depleted T cells, or PBMCs.

Trimming took 1 base from V and 5 from J; bases not matched to a gene: 7. CDR1 SGHTA and CDR2 FQGNSA come from the germline V gene. The CDR3 totals 16 residues. Original processing methods: Amplification from reference gene primers served as the basis for estimated nucleated cell counts. TCRdb keeps only in-frame clones here, not all; method: immunoSEQ multiplex PCR. V and J calls and clone size are given by that table; D and trimming were obtained from the DNA. The repertoire has fewer than 95,000 clones, about 78% of them found once; the top ten carry 13% to 15%. The receptor was derived from a woman older than 75 with acute or convalescent COVID-19. The rearrangement uses TRBV7-2 and TRBJ2-2; 7 bases match TRBD2. The sequencing input was peripheral blood. CDR3 loop: CASSLVGGLGTGELFF. For the CDR3, the DNA is TGTGCCAGCAGCTTAGTCGGGGGGTTGGGGACCGGGGAGCTGTTTTTT.